This T cell receptor beta chain was sequenced for a study of OX40 agonist ivuxolimab in advanced cancers. Study at large: Patients received ivuxolimab, an intravenous treatment, every 2 weeks at 0.01 to 10 mg/kg. Hepatocellular carcinoma, melanoma, renal cell or head and neck cancer was diagnosed in the dose-escalation patients.

Measured with immunoSEQ multiplex PCR; TCRdb has only the in-frame clones, and not every one. This table holds about 59,000 clones, over 80% found once. The CDR3 runs 15 residues. The V gene's germline CDR1 is SGHRS and CDR2 YFSETQ. Trimming at V came to 3 bases and at J to 8 bases, leaving 13 bases not matched to a gene. This chain uses TRBV5-1 with TRBJ1-2, with TRBD1 matching 7 bases. This receptor was taken from an adult with an advanced solid tumor such as melanoma, head and neck, liver or kidney cancer. The specimen comprised CD4+ or CD8+ T cells sorted from blood, sampled in a trial of the OX40 agonist ivuxolimab. CDR3 bases: TGCGCCAGCAGCTCTTCCGGAGACAGGGCAAGGGGCTACACCTTC. Translation gives CASSSSGDRARGYTF.